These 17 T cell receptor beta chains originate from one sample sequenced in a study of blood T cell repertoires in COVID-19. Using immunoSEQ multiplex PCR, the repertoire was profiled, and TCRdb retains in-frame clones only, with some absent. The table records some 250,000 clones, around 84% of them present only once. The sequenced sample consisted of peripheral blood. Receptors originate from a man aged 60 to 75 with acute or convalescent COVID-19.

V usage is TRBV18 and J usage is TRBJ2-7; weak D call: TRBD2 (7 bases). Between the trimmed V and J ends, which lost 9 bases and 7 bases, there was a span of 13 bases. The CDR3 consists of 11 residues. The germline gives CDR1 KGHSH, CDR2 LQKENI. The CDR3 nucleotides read TGTGCCAGTGCGGGGGCGTGGGAGCAGTACTTC. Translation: CASAGAWEQYF.

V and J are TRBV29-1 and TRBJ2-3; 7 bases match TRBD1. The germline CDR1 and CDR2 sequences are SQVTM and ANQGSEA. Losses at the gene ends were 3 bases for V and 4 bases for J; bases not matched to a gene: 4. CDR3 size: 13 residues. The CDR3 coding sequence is TGCAGCGTTGACGGTAGGGGGCCAGATACGCAGTATTTT. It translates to CSVDGRGPDTQYF.

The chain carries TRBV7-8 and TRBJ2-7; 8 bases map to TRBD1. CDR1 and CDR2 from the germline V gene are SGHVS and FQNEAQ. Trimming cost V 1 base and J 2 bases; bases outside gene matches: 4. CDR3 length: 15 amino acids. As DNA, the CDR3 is TGTGCCAGCAGCTTAGGGACAGGGAGCGCCTACGAGCAGTACTTC. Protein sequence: CASSLGTGSAYEQYF.

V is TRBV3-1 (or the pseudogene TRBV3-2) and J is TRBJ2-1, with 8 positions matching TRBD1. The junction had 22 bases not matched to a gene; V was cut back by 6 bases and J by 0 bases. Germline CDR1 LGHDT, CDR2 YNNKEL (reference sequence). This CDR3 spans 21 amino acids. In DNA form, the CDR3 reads TGTGCCAGCAGGTCCGCCCCCCGGGGGCAGGGGGCCAATCTCTCCTACAATGAGCAGTTCTTC. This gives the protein CASRSAPRGQGANLSYNEQFF.

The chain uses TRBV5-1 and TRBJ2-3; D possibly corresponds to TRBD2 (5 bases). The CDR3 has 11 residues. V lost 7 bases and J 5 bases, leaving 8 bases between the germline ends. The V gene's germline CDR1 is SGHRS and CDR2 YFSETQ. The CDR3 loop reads CASQEGDTQYF. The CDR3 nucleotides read TGCGCCAGCCAAGAGGGAGATACGCAGTATTTT.

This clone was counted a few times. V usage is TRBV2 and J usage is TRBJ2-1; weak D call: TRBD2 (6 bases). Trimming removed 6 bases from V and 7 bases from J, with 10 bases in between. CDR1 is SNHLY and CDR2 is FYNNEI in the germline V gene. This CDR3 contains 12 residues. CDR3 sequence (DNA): TGTGCCAGCAGACATGGGGGGAATGAGCAGTTCTTC. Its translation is CASRHGGNEQFF.

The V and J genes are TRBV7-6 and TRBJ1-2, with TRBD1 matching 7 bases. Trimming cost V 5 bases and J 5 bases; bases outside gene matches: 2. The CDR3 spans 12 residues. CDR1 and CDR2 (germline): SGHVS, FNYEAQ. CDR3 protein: CASSEQGYGYTF. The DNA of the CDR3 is TGTGCCAGCAGCGAACAGGGGTATGGCTACACCTTC.

The CDR3 here is CASSYPGHNQPQHF. The CDR3 region has the DNA TGTGCCAGCAGTTACCCCGGACATAATCAGCCCCAGCATTTT. This chain uses TRBV6-2 or TRBV6-3 with TRBJ1-5; TRBD1 is a possible D gene (5 bases). Germline V gene lookup returns CDR1 MNHEY and CDR2 SVGEGT. The ends were cut back, 2 bases at V and 4 bases at J, with 9 bases in the middle. This CDR3 has 14 residues.

The CDR3 reads CASSPRDRTATNEKLFF. The CDR3 DNA reads TGTGCCAGCTCACCACGGGACAGGACGGCAACTAATGAAAAACTGTTTTTT. The genes are TRBV18 and TRBJ1-4; 8 bases map to TRBD1. CDR3 length: 17 residues. The germline gives CDR1 KGHSH, CDR2 LQKENI. Trimming cost V 1 base and J 0 bases; bases outside gene matches: 4. The full variable domain, its missing parts supplied by reference TRBV18 and TRBJ1-4, is NAGVMQNPRHLVRRRGQEARLRCSPMKGHSHVYWYRQLPEEGLKFMVYLQKENIIDESGMPKERFSAEFPKEGPSILRIQQVVRGDSAAYFCASSPRDRTATNEKLFFGSGTQLSVL.

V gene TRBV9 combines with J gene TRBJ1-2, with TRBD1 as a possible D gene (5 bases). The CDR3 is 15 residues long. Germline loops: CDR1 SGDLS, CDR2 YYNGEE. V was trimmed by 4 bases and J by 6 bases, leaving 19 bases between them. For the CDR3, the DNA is TGTGCCAGCAGCACTCGGGACTCCAGTCGAGATGGCTACACCTTC. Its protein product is CASSTRDSSRDGYTF.

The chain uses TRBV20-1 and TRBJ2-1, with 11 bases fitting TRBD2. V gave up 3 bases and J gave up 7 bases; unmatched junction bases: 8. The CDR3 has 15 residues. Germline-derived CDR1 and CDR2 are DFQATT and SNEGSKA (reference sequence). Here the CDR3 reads CSASTLAGDRNEQFF. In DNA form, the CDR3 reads TGCAGTGCTAGTACACTAGCGGGAGACAGGAATGAGCAGTTCTTC.

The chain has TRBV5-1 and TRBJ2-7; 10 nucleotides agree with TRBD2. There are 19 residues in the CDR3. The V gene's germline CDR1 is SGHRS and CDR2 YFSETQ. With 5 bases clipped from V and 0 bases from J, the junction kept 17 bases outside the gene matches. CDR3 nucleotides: TGCGCCAGCAGACTTAGGACTAGCGGAACCCGGAGGAGCTCCTACGAGCAGTACTTC. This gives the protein CASRLRTSGTRRSSYEQYF.

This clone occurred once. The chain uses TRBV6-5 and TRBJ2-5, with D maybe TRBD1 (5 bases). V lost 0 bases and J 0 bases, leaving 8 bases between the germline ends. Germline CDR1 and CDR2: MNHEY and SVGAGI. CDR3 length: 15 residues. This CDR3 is CASSYSQGYQETQYF. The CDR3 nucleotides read TGTGCCAGCAGTTACTCGCAGGGTTACCAAGAGACCCAGTACTTC.

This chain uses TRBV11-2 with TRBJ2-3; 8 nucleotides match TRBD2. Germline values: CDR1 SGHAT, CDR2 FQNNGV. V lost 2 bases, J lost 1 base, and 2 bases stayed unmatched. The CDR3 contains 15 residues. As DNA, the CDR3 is TGTGCCAGCAGCTTACAGGGACTAGGCACAGATACGCAGTATTTT. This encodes CASSLQGLGTDTQYF.

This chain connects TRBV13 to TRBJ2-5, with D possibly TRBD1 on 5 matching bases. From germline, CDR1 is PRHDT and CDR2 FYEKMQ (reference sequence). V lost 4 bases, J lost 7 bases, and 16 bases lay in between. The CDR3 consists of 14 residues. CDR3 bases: TGTGCCAGCAGCTCGACAGCCCTACGAGGGACCCAGTACTTC. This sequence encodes CASSSTALRGTQYF.

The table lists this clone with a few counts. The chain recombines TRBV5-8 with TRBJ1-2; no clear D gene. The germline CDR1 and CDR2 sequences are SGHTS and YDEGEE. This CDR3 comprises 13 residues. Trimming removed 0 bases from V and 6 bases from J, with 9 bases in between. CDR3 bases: TGTGCCAGCAGCTTGGCTCGCAGAAATGGCTACACCTTC. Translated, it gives CASSLARRNGYTF. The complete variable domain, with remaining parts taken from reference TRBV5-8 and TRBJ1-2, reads EAGVTQSPTHLIKTRGQQATLRCSPISGHTSVYWYQQALGLGLQFLLWYDEGEERNRGNFPPRFSGRQFPNYSSELNVNALELEDSALYLCASSLARRNGYTFGSGTRLTVV.

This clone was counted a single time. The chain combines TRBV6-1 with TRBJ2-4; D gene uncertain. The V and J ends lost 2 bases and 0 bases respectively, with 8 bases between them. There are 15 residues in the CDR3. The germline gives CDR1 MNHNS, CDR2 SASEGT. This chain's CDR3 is CASSETNLAKNIQYF. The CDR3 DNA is TGTGCCAGCAGTGAAACAAACCTAGCCAAAAACATTCAGTACTTC.